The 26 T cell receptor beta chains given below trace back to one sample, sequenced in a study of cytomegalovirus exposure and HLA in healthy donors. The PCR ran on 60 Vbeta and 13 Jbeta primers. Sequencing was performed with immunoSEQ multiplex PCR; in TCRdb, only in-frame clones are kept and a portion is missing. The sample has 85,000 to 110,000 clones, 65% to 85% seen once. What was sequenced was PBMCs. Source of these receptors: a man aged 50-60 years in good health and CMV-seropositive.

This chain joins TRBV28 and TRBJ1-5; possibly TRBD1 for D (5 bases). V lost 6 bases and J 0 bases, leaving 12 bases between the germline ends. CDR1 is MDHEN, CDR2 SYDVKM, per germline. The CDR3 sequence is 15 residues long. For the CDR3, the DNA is TGTGCCAGCAGCTTCGGACACCCTAGCAATCAGCCCCAGCATTTT. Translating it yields CASSFGHPSNQPQHF.

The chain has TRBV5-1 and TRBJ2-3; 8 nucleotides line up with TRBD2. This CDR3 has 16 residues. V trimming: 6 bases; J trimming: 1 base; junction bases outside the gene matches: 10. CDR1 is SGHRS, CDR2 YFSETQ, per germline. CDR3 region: CASTLTSDIGTDTQYF. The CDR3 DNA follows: TGCGCCAGCACCCTGACTAGCGACATTGGCACAGATACGCAGTATTTT. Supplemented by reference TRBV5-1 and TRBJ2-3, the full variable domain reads KAGVTQTPRYLIKTRGQQVTLSCSPISGHRSVSWYQQTPGQGLQFLFEYFSETQRNKGNFPGRFSGRQFSNSRSEMNVSTLELGDSALYLCASTLTSDIGTDTQYFGPGTRLTVL.

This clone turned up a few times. The chain's CDR3 is CASSLKAGGGNEQFF. The CDR3 nucleotides are TGCGCCAGCAGCCTTAAAGCGGGAGGGGGGAATGAGCAGTTCTTC. V is TRBV4-3 and J is TRBJ2-1, with 10 bases matching TRBD2. Per the germline V gene, CDR1 is LGHNA and CDR2 is YSLEER. The CDR3 runs 15 residues. The junction had 7 bases not matched to a gene; V was cut back by 4 bases and J by 7 bases.

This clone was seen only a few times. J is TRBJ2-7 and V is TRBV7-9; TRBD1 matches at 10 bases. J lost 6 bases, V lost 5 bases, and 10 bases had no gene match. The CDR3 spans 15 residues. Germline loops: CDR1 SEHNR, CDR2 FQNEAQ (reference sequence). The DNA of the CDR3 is TGTGCCAGCAGCGTATCCGGGACAGGGGTCAGCGAGCAGTACTTC. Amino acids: CASSVSGTGVSEQYF.

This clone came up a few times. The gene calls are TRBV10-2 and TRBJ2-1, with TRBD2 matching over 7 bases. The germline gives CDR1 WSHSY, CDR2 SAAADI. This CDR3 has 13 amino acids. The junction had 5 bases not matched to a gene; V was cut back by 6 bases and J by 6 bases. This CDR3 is CASRAGVSNEQFF. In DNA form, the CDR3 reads TGCGCCAGCAGGGCGGGAGTATCCAATGAGCAGTTCTTC.

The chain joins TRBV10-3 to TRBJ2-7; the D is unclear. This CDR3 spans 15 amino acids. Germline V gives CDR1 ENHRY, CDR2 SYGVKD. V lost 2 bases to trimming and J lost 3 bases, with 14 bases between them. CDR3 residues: CAISEGQILGYEQYF. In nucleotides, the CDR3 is TGTGCCATCAGTGAGGGGCAGATTTTAGGCTACGAGCAGTACTTC.

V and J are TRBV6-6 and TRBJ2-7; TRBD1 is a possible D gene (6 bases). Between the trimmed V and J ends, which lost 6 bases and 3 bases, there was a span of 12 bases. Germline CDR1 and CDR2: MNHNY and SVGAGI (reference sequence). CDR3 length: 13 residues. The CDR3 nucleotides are TGTGCCAGCAGGCTAGGGGGTCTCTACGAGCAGTACTTC. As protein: CASRLGGLYEQYF.

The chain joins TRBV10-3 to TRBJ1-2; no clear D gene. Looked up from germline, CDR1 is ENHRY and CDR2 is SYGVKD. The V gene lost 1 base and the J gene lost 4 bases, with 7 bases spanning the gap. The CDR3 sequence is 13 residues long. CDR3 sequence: CAISEYGSYGYTF. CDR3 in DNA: TGTGCCATCAGTGAGTACGGGAGCTATGGCTACACCTTC.

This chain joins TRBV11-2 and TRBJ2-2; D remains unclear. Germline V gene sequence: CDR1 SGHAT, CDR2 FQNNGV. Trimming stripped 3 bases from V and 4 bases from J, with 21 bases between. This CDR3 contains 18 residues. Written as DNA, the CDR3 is TGTGCCAGCAGCTTCTCGACACCCTCGCCTTATAGCACCGGGGAGCTGTTTTTT. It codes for CASSFSTPSPYSTGELFF. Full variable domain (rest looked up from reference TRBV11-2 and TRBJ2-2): EAGVAQSPRYKIIEKRQSVAFWCNPISGHATLYWYQQILGQGPKLLIQFQNNGVVDDSQLPKDRFSAERLKGVDSTLKIQPAKLEDSAVYLCASSFSTPSPYSTGELFFGEGSRLTVL.

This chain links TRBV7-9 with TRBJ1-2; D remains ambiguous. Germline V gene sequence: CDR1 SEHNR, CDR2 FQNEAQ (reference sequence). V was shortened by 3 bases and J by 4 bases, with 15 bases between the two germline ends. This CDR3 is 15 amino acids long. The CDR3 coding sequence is TGTGCCAGCAGCTTCCCCAACCCTCTAGGCTATGGCTACACCTTC. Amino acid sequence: CASSFPNPLGYGYTF.

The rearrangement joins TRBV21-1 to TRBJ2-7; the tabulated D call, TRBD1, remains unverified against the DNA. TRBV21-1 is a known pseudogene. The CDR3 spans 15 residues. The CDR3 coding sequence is TGTGCCAGCAGCAAAGGAGGCGGCAGGGACAACGAGCAGTACTTC. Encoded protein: CASSKGGGRDNEQYF.

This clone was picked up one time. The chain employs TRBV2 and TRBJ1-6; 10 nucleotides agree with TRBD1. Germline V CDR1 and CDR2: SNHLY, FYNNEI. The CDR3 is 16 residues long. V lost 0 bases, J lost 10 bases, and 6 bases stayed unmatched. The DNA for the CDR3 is TGTGCCAGCAGTGAAGCGCTGGGACAGGGGTCGTCACCCCTCCACTTT. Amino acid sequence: CASSEALGQGSSPLHF.

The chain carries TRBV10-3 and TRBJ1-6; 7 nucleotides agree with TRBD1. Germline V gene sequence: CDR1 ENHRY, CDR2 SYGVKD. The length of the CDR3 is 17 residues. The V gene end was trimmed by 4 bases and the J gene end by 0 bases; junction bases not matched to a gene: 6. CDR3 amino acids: CAISAGTVSSYNSPLHF. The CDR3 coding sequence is TGTGCCATCAGTGCGGGGACAGTTAGCTCCTATAATTCACCCCTCCACTTT.

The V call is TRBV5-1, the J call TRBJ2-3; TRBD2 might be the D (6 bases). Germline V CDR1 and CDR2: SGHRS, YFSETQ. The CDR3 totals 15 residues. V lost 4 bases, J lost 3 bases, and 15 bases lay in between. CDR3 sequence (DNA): TGCGCCAGCAGCCCCGGAGGGCCTCAGACAGATACGCAGTATTTT. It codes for CASSPGGPQTDTQYF.

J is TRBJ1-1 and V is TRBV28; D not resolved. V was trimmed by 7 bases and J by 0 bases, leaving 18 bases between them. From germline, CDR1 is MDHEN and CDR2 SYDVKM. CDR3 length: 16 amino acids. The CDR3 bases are TGTGCCAGCATTTCCGGCGGGGTTCTTATGAACACTGAAGCTTTCTTT. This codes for CASISGGVLMNTEAFF. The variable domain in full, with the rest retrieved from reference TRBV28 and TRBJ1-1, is DVKVTQSSRYLVKRTGEKVFLECVQDMDHENMFWYRQDPGLGLRLIYFSYDVKMKEKGDIPEGYSVSREKKERFSLILESASTNQTSMYLCASISGGVLMNTEAFFGQGTRLTVV.

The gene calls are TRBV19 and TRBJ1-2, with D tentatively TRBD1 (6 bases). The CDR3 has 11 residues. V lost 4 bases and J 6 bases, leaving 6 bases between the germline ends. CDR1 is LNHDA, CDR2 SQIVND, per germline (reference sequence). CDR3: CASSNRDGYTF. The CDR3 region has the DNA TGTGCCAGTAGTAACAGGGATGGCTACACCTTC.

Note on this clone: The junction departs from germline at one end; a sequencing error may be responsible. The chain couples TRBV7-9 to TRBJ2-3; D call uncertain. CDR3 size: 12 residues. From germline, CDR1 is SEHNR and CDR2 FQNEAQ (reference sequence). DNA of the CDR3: TGTTCCAGCAGCCAGAGCACAGATACGCAGTATTTT. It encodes CSSSQSTDTQYF.

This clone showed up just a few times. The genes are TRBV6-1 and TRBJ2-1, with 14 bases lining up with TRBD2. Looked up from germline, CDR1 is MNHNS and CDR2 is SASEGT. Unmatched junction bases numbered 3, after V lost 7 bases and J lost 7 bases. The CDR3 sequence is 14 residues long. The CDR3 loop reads CASTRTSGRNEQFF. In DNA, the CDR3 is TGTGCCAGCACCCGGACTAGCGGGAGGAATGAGCAGTTCTTC.

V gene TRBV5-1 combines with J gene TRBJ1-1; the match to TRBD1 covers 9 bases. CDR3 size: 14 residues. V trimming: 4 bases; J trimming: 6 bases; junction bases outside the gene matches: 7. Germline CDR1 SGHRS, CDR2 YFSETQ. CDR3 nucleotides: TGCGCCAGCAGCCCGGGACAGGGAGGGCCTGAAGCTTTCTTT. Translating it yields CASSPGQGGPEAFF.

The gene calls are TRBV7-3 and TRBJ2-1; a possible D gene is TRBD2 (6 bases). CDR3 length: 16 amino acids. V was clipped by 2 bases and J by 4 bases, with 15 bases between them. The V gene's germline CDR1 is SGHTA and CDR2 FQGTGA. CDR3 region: CASSLSGEAVYNEQFF. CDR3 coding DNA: TGTGCCAGCAGCTTATCGGGGGAGGCGGTGTACAATGAGCAGTTCTTC.

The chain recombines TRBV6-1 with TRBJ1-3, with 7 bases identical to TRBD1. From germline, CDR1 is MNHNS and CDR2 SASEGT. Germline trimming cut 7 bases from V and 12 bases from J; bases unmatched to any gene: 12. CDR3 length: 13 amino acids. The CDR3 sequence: CASNQGDWVGIYF. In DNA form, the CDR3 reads TGTGCCAGCAATCAGGGGGATTGGGTCGGCATATATTTT.

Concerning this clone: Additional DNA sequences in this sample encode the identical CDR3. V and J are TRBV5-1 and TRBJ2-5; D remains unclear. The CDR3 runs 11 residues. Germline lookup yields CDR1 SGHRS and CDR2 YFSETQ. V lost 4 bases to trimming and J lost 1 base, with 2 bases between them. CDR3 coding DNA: TGCGCCAGCAGCCTCCAAGAGACCCAGTACTTC. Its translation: CASSLQETQYF.

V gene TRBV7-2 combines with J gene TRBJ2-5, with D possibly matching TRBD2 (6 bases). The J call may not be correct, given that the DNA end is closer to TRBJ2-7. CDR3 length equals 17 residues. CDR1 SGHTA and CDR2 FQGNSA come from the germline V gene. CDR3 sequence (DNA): TGTGCCAGCAGCTTACAGGTTGGGGGGTACAGCTCCTACGAGCAGTACTTC. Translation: CASSLQVGGYSSYEQYF.

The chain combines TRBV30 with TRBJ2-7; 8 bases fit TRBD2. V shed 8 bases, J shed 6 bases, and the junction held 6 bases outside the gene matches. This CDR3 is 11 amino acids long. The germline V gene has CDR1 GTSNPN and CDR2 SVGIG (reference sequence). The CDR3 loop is CAGNGRGEQYF. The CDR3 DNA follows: TGTGCCGGGAACGGGAGGGGCGAGCAGTACTTC.

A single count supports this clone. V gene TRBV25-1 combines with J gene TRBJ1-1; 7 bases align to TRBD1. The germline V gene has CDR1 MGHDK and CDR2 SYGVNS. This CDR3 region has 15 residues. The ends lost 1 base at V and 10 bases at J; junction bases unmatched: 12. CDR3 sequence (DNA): TGTGCCAGCAGTGAATTAAACAGGGGCTTATACGGAGCTTTCTTT. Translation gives CASSELNRGLYGAFF. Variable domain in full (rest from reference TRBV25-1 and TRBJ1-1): EADIYQTPRYLVIGTGKKITLECSQTMGHDKMYWYQQDPGMELHLIHYSYGVNSTEKGDLSSESTVSRIRTEHFPLTLESARPSHTSQYLCASSELNRGLYGAFFGQGTRLTVV.

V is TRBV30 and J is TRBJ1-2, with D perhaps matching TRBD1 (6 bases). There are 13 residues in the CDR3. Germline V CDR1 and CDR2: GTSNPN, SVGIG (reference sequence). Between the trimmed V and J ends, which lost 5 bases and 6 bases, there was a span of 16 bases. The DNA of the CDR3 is TGTGCCTGGGACAGGACAGTGGAAAATGGCTACACCTTC. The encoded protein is CAWDRTVENGYTF.